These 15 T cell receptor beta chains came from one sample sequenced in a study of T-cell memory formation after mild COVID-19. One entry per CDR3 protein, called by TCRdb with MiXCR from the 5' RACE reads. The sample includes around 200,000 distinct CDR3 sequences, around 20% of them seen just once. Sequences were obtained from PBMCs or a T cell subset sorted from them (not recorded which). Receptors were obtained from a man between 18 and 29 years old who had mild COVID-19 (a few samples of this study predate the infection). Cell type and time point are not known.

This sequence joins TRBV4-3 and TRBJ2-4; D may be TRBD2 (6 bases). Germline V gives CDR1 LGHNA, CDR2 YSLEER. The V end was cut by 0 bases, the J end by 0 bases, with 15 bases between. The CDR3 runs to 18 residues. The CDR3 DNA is TGCGCCAGCAGCCAAGATCCTGGGGGGATCATAGCCAAAAACATTCAGTACTTC. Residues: CASSQDPGGIIAKNIQYF.

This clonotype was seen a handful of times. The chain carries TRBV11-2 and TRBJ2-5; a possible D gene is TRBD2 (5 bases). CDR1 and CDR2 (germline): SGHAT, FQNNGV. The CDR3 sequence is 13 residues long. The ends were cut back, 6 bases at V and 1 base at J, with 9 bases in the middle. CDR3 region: CASRRVPQETQYF. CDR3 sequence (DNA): TGTGCCAGCAGGCGGGTCCCCCAAGAGACCCAGTACTTC.

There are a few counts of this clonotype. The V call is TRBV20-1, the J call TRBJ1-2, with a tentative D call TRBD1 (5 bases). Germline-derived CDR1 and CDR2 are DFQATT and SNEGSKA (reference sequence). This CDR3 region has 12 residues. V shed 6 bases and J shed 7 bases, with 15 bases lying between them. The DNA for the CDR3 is TGCAGTGCCAGCGGGGGACTTGGTGGCTACACCTTC. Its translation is CSASGGLGGYTF.

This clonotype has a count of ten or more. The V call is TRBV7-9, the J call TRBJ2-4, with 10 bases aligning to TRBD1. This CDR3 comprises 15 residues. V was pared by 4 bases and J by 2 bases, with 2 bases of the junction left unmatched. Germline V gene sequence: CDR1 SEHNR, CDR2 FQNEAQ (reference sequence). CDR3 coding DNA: TGTGCCAGCAGCTGGGGACAGGGGCCCAAAAACATTCAGTACTTC. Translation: CASSWGQGPKNIQYF.

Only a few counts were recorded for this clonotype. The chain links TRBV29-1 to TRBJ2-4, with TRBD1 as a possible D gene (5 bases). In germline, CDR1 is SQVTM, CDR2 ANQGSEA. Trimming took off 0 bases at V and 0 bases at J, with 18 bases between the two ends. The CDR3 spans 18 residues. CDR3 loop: CSVEDLGPTDLAKNIQYF. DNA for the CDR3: TGCAGCGTTGAAGATCTCGGGCCGACAGATCTAGCCAAAAACATTCAGTACTTC.

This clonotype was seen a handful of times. CDR3 protein: CASIQGPPRYNEQFF. CDR3 bases: TGTGCCAGCATACAGGGGCCGCCTCGGTACAATGAGCAGTTCTTC. This chain links TRBV12-3 or TRBV12-4 with TRBJ2-1; 7 bases line up with TRBD1. There are 15 residues in the CDR3. Trimming at V came to 7 bases and at J to 4 bases, leaving 10 bases not matched to a gene.

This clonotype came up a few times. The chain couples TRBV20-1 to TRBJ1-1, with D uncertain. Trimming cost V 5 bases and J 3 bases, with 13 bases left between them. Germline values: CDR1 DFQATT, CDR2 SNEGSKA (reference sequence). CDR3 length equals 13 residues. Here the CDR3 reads CSASTGSHTEAFF. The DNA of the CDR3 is TGCAGTGCTTCGACGGGAAGCCACACTGAAGCTTTCTTT.

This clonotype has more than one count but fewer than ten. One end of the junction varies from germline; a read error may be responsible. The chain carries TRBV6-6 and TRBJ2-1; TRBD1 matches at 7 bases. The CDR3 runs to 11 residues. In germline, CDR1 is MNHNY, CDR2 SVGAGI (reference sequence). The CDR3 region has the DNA TGTGCCAGTACGCCGGGACAGAGGTTGGTCTTC. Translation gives CASTPGQRLVF.

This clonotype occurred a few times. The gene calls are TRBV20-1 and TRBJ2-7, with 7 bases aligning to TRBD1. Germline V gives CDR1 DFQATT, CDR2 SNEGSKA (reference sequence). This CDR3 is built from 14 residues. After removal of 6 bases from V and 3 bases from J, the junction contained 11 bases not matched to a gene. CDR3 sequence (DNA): TGCAGTGCCAGAACCCAGACAGGGCTCTACGAGCAGTACTTC. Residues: CSARTQTGLYEQYF.

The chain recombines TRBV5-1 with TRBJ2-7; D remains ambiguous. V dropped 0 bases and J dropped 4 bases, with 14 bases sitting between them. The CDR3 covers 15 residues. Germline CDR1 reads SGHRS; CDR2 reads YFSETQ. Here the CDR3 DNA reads TGCGCCAGCAGCTTGGAGTCATCAATGATATACGAGCAGTACGTC. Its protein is CASSLESSMIYEQYV.

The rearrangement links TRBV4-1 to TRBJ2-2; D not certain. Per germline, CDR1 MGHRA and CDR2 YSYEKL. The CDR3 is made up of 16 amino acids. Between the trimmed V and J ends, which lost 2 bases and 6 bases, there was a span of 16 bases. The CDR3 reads CASSQPGRSRPGELFF. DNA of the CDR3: TGCGCCAGCAGCCAACCGGGCCGGAGCCGACCCGGGGAGCTGTTTTTT.

CDR3 amino acids: CASSQERQGEAFF. The CDR3 nucleotides are TGTGCCAGCAGCCAAGAAAGACAGGGAGAAGCTTTCTTT. The V gene is TRBV14, the J gene TRBJ1-1; 7 bases align to TRBD1. The CDR3 consists of 13 residues. The germline V gene encodes CDR1 SGHDN and CDR2 FVKESK. With V trimmed by 0 bases and J by 8 bases, 3 bases remained unmatched.

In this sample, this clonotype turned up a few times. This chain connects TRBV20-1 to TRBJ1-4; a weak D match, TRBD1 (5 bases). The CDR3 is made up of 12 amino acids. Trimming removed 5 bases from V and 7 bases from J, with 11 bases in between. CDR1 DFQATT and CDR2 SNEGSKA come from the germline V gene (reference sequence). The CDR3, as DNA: TGCAGTGCTGGGAGAACAGGTGAAAAACTGTTTTTT. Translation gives CSAGRTGEKLFF.

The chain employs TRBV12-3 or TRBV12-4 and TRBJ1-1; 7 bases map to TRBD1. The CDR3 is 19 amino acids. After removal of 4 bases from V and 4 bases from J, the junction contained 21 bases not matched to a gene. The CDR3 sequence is CASSSNLQPYRGHATEAFF. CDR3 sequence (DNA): TGTGCCAGCAGTTCGAACCTGCAACCCTACAGGGGACATGCCACTGAAGCTTTCTTT.

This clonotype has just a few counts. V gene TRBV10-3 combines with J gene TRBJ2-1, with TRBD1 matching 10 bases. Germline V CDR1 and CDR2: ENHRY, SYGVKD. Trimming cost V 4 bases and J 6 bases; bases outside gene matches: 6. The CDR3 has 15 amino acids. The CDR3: CAISVSGTGVNEQFF. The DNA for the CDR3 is TGTGCCATCAGTGTTTCCGGGACAGGGGTCAATGAGCAGTTCTTC.